This T cell receptor (beta chain) was documented in a study of shared clonotypes between healthy human individuals. Study-wide results and limits: Larger estimated richness was generally recorded for naive subsets relative to memory subsets.

This clone was seen a single time. The antigen is unknown. Original handling: Quality scores were absent from the junction-only immunoSEQ sequences, so filtering differed. The repertoire was sequenced with immunoSEQ multiplex PCR; TCRdb's copy has only in-frame clones and lacks some. That table supplies the V and J calls and clone size; D and trimming were determined from the DNA. The data hold some 980,000 clones, with around 80% observed a single time. The sample comprised memory CD4+ T cells sorted from blood. The subset here: CD45RA-negative fraction. The sequence derives from a man younger than 30 in good health.

The CDR3 reads CASTLQLAGQETQYF. The CDR3 nucleotides are TGCGCCAGCACCCTACAATTAGCGGGACAAGAGACCCAGTACTTC. The rearrangement joins TRBV5-1 to TRBJ2-5; 8 nucleotides line up with TRBD2. CDR3 length: 15 residues. Germline assignment: CDR1 SGHRS and CDR2 YFSETQ. The junction had 9 bases not matched to a gene; V was cut back by 6 bases and J by 2 bases.